Each of the 14 T cell receptor beta chains below was sequenced from the same sample in a study of cytomegalovirus exposure and HLA in healthy donors. TCRdb's table, derived via immunoSEQ multiplex PCR, lists solely in-frame clones and lacks some. The sample has some 150,000 clones, about nine tenths seen once. Sequenced sample: PBMCs. The receptors shown here come from a young man in good health and CMV-seronegative.

This clone was detected once. The rearrangement links TRBV10-2 to TRBJ2-5, with TRBD2 as a possible D gene (5 bases). Trimming left V 3 bases short and J 6 bases short, with 11 bases between. The germline V gene encodes CDR1 WSHSY and CDR2 SAAADI. The CDR3 contains 13 residues. This CDR3 reads CASSDSFGKTQYF. CDR3 DNA: TGCGCCAGCAGTGACTCTTTCGGGAAGACCCAGTACTTC.

The V gene is TRBV9, the J gene TRBJ2-2; TRBD1 matches at 9 bases. Per germline, CDR1 SGDLS and CDR2 YYNGEE. V was pared by 0 bases and J by 0 bases, with 12 bases of the junction left unmatched. CDR3 size: 20 residues. CDR3 region: CASSVALWGQGIANTGELFF. The DNA of the CDR3 is TGTGCCAGCAGCGTAGCCCTTTGGGGACAGGGCATCGCGAACACCGGGGAGCTGTTTTTT.

V and J are TRBV6-4 and TRBJ2-3; 15 nucleotides line up with TRBD2. The trim removed 4 bases at V and 4 bases at J, leaving 0 bases unmatched. The CDR3 covers 15 residues. Germline loops: CDR1 MRHNA, CDR2 SNTAGT. This chain's CDR3 is CASSGTSGGADTQYF. The CDR3 region has the DNA TGTGCCAGCAGTGGGACTAGCGGGGGGGCAGATACGCAGTATTTT.

This chain joins TRBV6-1 and TRBJ2-7; D may be TRBD1 (5 bases). Germline loops: CDR1 MNHNS, CDR2 SASEGT. This CDR3 contains 13 residues. Trimming took 4 bases from V and 1 from J, leaving 8 bases between them. The CDR3: CASSGTKSYEQYF. CDR3 in DNA: TGTGCCAGCAGTGGGACAAAGTCCTACGAGCAGTACTTC.

The V call is TRBV7-3, the J call TRBJ2-1; 9 bases fit TRBD2. The CDR3 is 15 residues long. J lost 10 bases, V lost 0 bases, and 7 bases had no gene match. Germline-derived CDR1 and CDR2 are SGHTA and FQGTGA. CDR3 DNA: TGTGCCAGCAGCTTAACGCGAATAGCGGGGGCCGAGCAGTTCTTC. Translated: CASSLTRIAGAEQFF.

V is TRBV7-8 and J is TRBJ2-6; D is unresolved. The germline V gene encodes CDR1 SGHVS and CDR2 FQNEAQ. V was cut by 4 bases and J by 0 bases, with 4 bases left in between. There are 14 residues in the CDR3. This CDR3 is CASSYSSGANVLTF. The CDR3 DNA follows: TGTGCCAGCAGCTACAGCTCTGGGGCCAACGTCCTGACTTTC.

This chain links TRBV10-3 with TRBJ2-3, with 8 bases lining up with TRBD2. This CDR3 contains 18 residues. Germline trimming cut 0 bases from V and 6 bases from J; bases unmatched to any gene: 14. Germline values: CDR1 ENHRY, CDR2 SYGVKD. The CDR3 region is CAISESLTQRERHDTQYF. CDR3 coding DNA: TGTGCCATCAGTGAGTCTCTAACACAGCGGGAGAGGCACGATACGCAGTATTTT.

The chain has TRBV5-1 and TRBJ2-1; 8 nucleotides align to TRBD1. V dropped 1 base and J dropped 5; count of bases not matched to a gene: 5. The CDR3 sequence is 15 residues long. The germline V gene has CDR1 SGHRS and CDR2 YFSETQ. The CDR3: CASSLRDRSDNEQFF. As DNA, the CDR3 is TGCGCCAGCAGCTTGCGGGACAGGAGTGACAATGAGCAGTTCTTC.

This chain joins TRBV6-6 and TRBJ1-1, with a weak D call TRBD1 (5 bases). The germline CDR1 and CDR2 sequences are MNHNY and SVGAGI (reference sequence). The V end lost 5 bases, the J end lost 3 bases, and 13 bases lay between the germline ends. The CDR3 is 14 residues long. The CDR3 protein is CASSTRQQYTEAFF. As DNA, the CDR3 is TGTGCCAGCAGTACTCGACAGCAGTACACTGAAGCTTTCTTT.

This clone was seen once. The chain is built from TRBV7-9 and TRBJ2-7, with 7 bases identical to TRBD1. Germline values: CDR1 SEHNR, CDR2 FQNEAQ (reference sequence). V lost 5 bases to trimming and J lost 3 bases; unmatched junction nucleotides: 10. The CDR3 extends over 15 amino acids. CDR3 residues: CASSDADRALYEQYF. In DNA, the CDR3 is TGTGCCAGCAGCGACGCAGACAGGGCGCTCTACGAGCAGTACTTC.

This chain connects TRBV25-1 to TRBJ2-4; 8 nucleotides line up with TRBD2. Germline V CDR1 and CDR2: MGHDK, SYGVNS. V lost 4 bases to trimming and J lost 0 bases; unmatched junction nucleotides: 8. This CDR3 has 17 residues. The CDR3 loop is CASSGGGGGLAKNIQYF. DNA of the CDR3: TGTGCCAGCAGTGGGGGAGGCGGGGGGCTAGCCAAAAACATTCAGTACTTC.

This chain joins TRBV5-4 and TRBJ2-3; 7 bases map to TRBD2. Per germline, CDR1 SGHNT and CDR2 YYREEE (reference sequence). V shed 3 bases, J shed 4 bases, and the junction held 8 bases outside the gene matches. This CDR3 region has 15 residues. CDR3 in DNA: TGTGCCAGCAGCTCAGCGGGGCGGGGCGCAGATACGCAGTATTTT. This encodes CASSSAGRGADTQYF.

This clone was detected only a few times. The rearrangement joins TRBV5-1 to TRBJ1-2, with TRBD1 matching over 8 bases. CDR3 length: 14 residues. Germline V lookup: CDR1 SGHRS, CDR2 YFSETQ. Germline trimming cut 0 bases from V and 2 bases from J; bases unmatched to any gene: 0. The chain's CDR3 is CASSLDRGNYGYTF. The CDR3 DNA reads as TGCGCCAGCAGCTTGGACAGGGGGAACTATGGCTACACCTTC.

The genes are TRBV13 and TRBJ1-3; 7 nucleotides align to TRBD1. V trimming: 5 bases; J trimming: 1 base; junction bases outside the gene matches: 11. From germline, CDR1 is PRHDT and CDR2 FYEKMQ (reference sequence). The CDR3 loop spans 17 amino acids. In DNA form, the CDR3 reads TGTGCCAGCAGCATAAGACAGGGTCGGCTATCTGGAAACACCATATATTTT. Its protein is CASSIRQGRLSGNTIYF.